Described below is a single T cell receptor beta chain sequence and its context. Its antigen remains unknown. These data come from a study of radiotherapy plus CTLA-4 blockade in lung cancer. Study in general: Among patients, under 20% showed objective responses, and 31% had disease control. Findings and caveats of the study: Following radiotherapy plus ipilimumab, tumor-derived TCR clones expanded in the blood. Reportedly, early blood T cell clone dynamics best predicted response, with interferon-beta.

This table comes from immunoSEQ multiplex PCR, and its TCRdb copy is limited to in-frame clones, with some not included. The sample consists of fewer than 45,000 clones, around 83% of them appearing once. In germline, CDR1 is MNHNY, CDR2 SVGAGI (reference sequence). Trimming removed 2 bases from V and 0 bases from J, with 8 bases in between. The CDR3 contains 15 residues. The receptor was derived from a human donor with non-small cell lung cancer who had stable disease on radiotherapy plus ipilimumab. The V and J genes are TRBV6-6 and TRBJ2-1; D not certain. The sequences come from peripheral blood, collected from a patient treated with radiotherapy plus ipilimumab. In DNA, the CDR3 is TGTGCCAGCAGTTACGGAGCCTCCTCCTACAATGAGCAGTTCTTC. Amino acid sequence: CASSYGASSYNEQFF.